This T cell receptor beta chain stems from a study of monozygotic twins with inflammatory bowel disease. Study findings and constraints: Lower TCRbeta diversity (inverse Simpson) was seen in IBD patients than in healthy co-twins. Twins classed as concordant or discordant showed no difference in repertoire similarity, possibly from limited power.

Germline V gene lookup returns CDR1 SEHNR and CDR2 FQNEAQ (reference sequence). The CDR3 is 15 residues long. As regards this clonotype: Its antigen is unknown.

TCRdb reprocessed the 5' RACE reads, keeping one entry per CDR3 protein, no DNA. The sample is made up of under 150,000 distinct CDR3 sequences, and the top ten hold under 2.5% of it. This receptor was taken from a human donor with ulcerative colitis or Crohn's disease, or a healthy co-twin of an affected twin (not recorded which). V is TRBV7-9 and J is TRBJ1-5. The sequenced material came from blood. The CDR3 protein is CASSHGRSRNQPQHF.